A single sample gave rise to the 10 T cell receptor beta chains below, sequenced in a study of blood T cell repertoires in COVID-19. Libraries were prepared by immunoSEQ multiplex PCR; TCRdb keeps only in-frame clonotypes and omits some of them. The repertoire holds 300,000 or so clones, with under 95% as singletons. Sequencing input: PBMCs or T cells enriched from blood (not recorded which). These TCRs come from a man aged 60 to 75 who had recovered from COVID-19.

J is TRBJ2-4 and V is TRBV30; 7 nucleotides match TRBD2. Germline lookup yields CDR1 GTSNPN and CDR2 SVGIG (reference sequence). The J segment lost 1 base and the V segment lost 7 bases, leaving 7 bases of the junction unmatched. The CDR3 has 14 amino acids. Here the CDR3 reads CALGGRSAKNIQYF. The CDR3 bases are TGTGCCTTGGGCGGGAGATCGGCCAAAAACATTCAGTACTTC.

CDR3 in amino acids: CASSLAGGTGPHGYTF. The DNA of the CDR3 is TGTGCCAGCAGCTTGGCCGGGGGGACAGGGCCTCATGGCTACACCTTC. The chain carries TRBV5-4 and TRBJ1-2; 9 bases match TRBD1. V shed 0 bases, J shed 6 bases, and the junction held 9 bases outside the gene matches. The V gene's germline CDR1 is SGHNT and CDR2 YYREEE (reference sequence). This CDR3 spans 16 amino acids.

This rearrangement joins TRBV4-1 to TRBJ1-5; D not resolved. Germline loops: CDR1 MGHRA, CDR2 YSYEKL. This CDR3 is built from 15 residues. Trimming left V 0 bases short and J 5 bases short, with 11 bases between. CDR3 in amino acids: CASSQERGWDQPQHF. CDR3 DNA sequence: TGCGCCAGCAGCCAAGAACGCGGCTGGGATCAGCCCCAGCATTTT.

This chain uses TRBV5-1 with TRBJ1-2, with no clear D. V was shortened by 4 bases and J by 2 bases, with 12 bases between the two germline ends. Germline CDR1 SGHRS, CDR2 YFSETQ. The CDR3 has 14 residues. CDR3 coding DNA: TGCGCCAGCAGCGTGCGCGGAGGGAACTATGGCTACACCTTC. Translating gives CASSVRGGNYGYTF.

The genes are TRBV7-6 and TRBJ1-6, with D possibly TRBD1 on 6 matching bases. Germline CDR1 is SGHVS and CDR2 is FNYEAQ. V dropped 4 bases and J dropped 7 bases, with 14 bases sitting between them. The CDR3 is made up of 15 amino acids. The CDR3 is CASSSQTGGNSPLHF. The CDR3 region has the DNA TGTGCCAGCAGCTCCCAGACAGGCGGGAATTCACCCCTCCACTTT.

This chain's CDR3 is CAWMRNTIYF. The CDR3 DNA follows: TGTGCCTGGATGAGGAACACCATATATTTT. The chain carries TRBV30 and TRBJ1-3; no firm D call. V was trimmed by 4 bases and J by 7 bases, leaving 5 bases between them. Germline CDR1 GTSNPN, CDR2 SVGIG (reference sequence). The CDR3 loop spans 10 amino acids.

The genes are TRBV2 and TRBJ1-1, with D uncertain. The CDR3 covers 12 residues. The V end was cut by 10 bases, the J end by 3 bases, with 12 bases between. Looked up from germline, CDR1 is SNHLY and CDR2 is FYNNEI. CDR3 sequence (DNA): TGTGCCACCGACGAGGGTTACACTGAAGCTTTCTTT. This translates into CATDEGYTEAFF.

This clone was recorded many times. The V gene is TRBV5-6, the J gene TRBJ2-1; TRBD1 matches 7 bases. The V gene's germline CDR1 is SGHDT and CDR2 YYEEEE. The V gene end was trimmed by 3 bases and the J gene end by 6 bases; junction bases not matched to a gene: 3. This CDR3 comprises 13 residues. CDR3 nucleotide sequence: TGTGCCAGCAGCTGGGGGACAGTCAATGAGCAGTTCTTC. It specifies CASSWGTVNEQFF.

The chain carries TRBV6-1 and TRBJ2-7; maybe TRBD1 (7 bases). Germline loops: CDR1 MNHNS, CDR2 SASEGT. V was pared by 3 bases and J by 2 bases, with 20 bases between. This CDR3 has 17 residues. CDR3 in DNA: TGTGCCAGCAGTGAGTACGCGGGGACAGTGAATACCTACGAGCAGTACTTC. Protein product: CASSEYAGTVNTYEQYF.

The chain is built from TRBV23-1 and TRBJ2-7; 12 nucleotides match TRBD1. TRBV23-1 counts as an open reading frame of uncertain function. The CDR3 has 18 amino acids. Trimming removed 2 bases from V and 5 bases from J; junction bases left unmatched: 13. The CDR3 DNA reads as TGCGCCAGCAGTCAAGGGACAGGGGGCCTAAGGACTATTCACGAGCAGTACTTC. As protein: CASSQGTGGLRTIHEQYF.